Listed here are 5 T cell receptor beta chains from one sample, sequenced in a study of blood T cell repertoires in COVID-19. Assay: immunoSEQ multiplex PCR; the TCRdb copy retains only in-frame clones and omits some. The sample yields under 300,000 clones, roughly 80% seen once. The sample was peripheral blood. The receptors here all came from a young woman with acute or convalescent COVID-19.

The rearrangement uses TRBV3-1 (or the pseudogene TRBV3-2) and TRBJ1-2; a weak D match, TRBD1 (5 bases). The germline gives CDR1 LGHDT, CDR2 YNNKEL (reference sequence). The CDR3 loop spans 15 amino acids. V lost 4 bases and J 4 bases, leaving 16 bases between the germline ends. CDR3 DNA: TGTGCCAGCAGCCCCTCGGGGGAGGGCGGCTATGGCTACACCTTC. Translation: CASSPSGEGGYGYTF.

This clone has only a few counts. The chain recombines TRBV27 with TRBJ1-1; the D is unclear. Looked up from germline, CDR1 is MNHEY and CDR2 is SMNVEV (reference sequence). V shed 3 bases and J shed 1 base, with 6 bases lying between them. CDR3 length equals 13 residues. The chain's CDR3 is CASSFRGNTEAFF. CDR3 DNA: TGTGCCAGCAGTTTCCGGGGGAACACTGAAGCTTTCTTT.

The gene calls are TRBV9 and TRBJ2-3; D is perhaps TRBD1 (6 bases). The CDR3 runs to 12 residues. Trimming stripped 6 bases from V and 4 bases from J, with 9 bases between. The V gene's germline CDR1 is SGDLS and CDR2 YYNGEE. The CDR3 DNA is TGTGCCAGCAAGGGGGAGTCAGATACGCAGTATTTT. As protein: CASKGESDTQYF. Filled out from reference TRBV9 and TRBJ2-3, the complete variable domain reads DSGVTQTPKHLITATGQRVTLRCSPRSGDLSVYWYQQSLDQGLQFLIQYYNGEERAKGNILERFSAQQFPDLHSELNLSSLELGDSALYFCASKGESDTQYFGPGTRLTVL.

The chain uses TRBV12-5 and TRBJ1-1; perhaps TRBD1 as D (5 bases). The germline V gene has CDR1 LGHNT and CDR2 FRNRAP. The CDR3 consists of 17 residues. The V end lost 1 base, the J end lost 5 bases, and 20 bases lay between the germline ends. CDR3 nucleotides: TGTGCTAGTGGTTTGGGAAAAAGGAGGGGAGTCGATACTGAAGCTTTCTTT. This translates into CASGLGKRRGVDTEAFF.

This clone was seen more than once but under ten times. The CDR3 reads CASSEGWGGFTEAFF. For the CDR3, the DNA is TGTGCCAGCAGTGAGGGGTGGGGGGGTTTTACTGAAGCTTTCTTT. J is TRBJ1-1 and V is TRBV25-1; a possible D gene is TRBD1 (5 bases). CDR1 is MGHDK, CDR2 SYGVNS, per germline. Trimming shortened V by 3 bases and J by 5 bases, and 16 bases separated the two germline ends. CDR3 length: 15 residues.